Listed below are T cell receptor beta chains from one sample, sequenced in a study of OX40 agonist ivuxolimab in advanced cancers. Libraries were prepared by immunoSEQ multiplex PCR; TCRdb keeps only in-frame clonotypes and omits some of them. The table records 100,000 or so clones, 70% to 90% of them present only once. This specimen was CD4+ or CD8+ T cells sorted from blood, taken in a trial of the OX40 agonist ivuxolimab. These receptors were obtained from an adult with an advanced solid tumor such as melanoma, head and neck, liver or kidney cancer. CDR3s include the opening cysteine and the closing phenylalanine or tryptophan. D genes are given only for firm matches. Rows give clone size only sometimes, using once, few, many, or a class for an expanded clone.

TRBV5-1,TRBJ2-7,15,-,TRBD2,TGCGCCAGCAGCCCCGAAGCTAGCGGATCCTACGAGCAGTACTTC,CASSPEASGSYEQYF
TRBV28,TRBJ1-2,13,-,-,TGTGCCTCGGGGGCAGGCGGAAACTATGGCTACACCTTC,CASGAGGNYGYTF
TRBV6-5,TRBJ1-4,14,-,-,TGTGCCAGCATGATTATCGGCCAGCCCGAAAAACTGTTTTTT,CASMIIGQPEKLFF
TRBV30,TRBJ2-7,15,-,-,TGTGCCTGGAGCGGAGGGGCGATGACCAACTACGAGCAGTACTTC,CAWSGGAMTNYEQYF
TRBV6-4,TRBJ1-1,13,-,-,TGTGCCAGCAGTAGTGGGGGGCACACTGAAGCTTTCTTT,CASSSGGHTEAFF
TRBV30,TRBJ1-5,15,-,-,TGTGCCTGGAGTGACAAGCCAGGGGCCTATCAGCCCCAGCATTTT,CAWSDKPGAYQPQHF
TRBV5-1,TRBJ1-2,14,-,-,TGCGCCAGCAGGCAGGAACTCGTCAACTATGGCTACACCTTC,CASRQELVNYGYTF
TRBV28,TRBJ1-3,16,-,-,TGTGCCAGCAGTTTATGGACGGGACCGGCTGGAAACACCATATATTTT,CASSLWTGPAGNTIYF
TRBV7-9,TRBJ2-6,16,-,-,TGTGCCAGCAGCTTAGTTCGGGGGCCTGGGGCCAACGTCCTGACTTTC,CASSLVRGPGANVLTF
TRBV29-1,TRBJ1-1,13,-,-,TGCAGCGTTGCCAGGACAGAGAACACTGAAGCTTTCTTT,CSVARTENTEAFF
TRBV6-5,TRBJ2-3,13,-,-,TGTGCCATCGGGAGCCCTAGCACAGATACGCAGTATTTT,CAIGSPSTDTQYF
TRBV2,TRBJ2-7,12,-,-,TGTGCCAGCAGTGAATCCAGGGCCGAGCAGTACTTC,CASSESRAEQYF
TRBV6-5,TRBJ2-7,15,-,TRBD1,TGTGCCAGCAGTCGCGCCGGGACAGAGATATACGAGCAGTACTTC,CASSRAGTEIYEQYF
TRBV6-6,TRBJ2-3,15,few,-,TGTGCCAGCAGTTACCCAGGACTGGAGAGAGATACGCAGTATTTT,CASSYPGLERDTQYF
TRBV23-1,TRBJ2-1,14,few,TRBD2,TGCGCCAGCAGTCAATCGGTGACTAGCGATGAGCAGTTCTTC,CASSQSVTSDEQFF
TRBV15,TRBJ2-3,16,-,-,TGTGCCACCAGCCCGGGCCGGGGGGCGGGCACAGATACGCAGTATTTT,CATSPGRGAGTDTQYF
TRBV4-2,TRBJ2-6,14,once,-,TGTGCCAGCAGTCACAACTCTGGGGCCAACGTCCTGACTTTC,CASSHNSGANVLTF
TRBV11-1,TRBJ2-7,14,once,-,TGTGCCAGCAGCCGCGGACTGGCCTCTTACGAGCAGTACTTC,CASSRGLASYEQYF
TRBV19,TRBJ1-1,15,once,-,TGTGCCAGTAGTGTAGTCCCCGGCGGGGGCACTGAAGCTTTCTTT,CASSVVPGGGTEAFF
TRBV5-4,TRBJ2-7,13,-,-,TGTGCCAGTTCCAAGATTGGGGCCTACGAGCAGTACTTC,CASSKIGAYEQYF
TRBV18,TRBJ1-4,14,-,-,TGTGCCAGCTCACCCGATCTTACTAATGAAAAACTGTTTTTT,CASSPDLTNEKLFF
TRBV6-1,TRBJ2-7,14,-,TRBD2,TGTGCCAGCAACCGACTAGCGGGGTCCTACGAGCAGTACTTC,CASNRLAGSYEQYF
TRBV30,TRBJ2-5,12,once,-,TGTGCCTGGAGTAACAGCCAAGAGACCCAGTACTTC,CAWSNSQETQYF
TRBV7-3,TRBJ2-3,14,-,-,TGTGCCAGCAGCCCAGGGGCGGCCACAGATACGCAGTATTTT,CASSPGAATDTQYF
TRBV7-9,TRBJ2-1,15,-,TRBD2,TGTGCCAGCAGCGTCCTAGCGGGGCCCTACAATGAGCAGTTCTTC,CASSVLAGPYNEQFF
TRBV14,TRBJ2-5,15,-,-,TGTGCCAGCAGCCGGAACCAGGTTTTTCAAGAGACCCAGTACTTC,CASSRNQVFQETQYF
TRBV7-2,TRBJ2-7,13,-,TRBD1,TGTGCCAGCAGCCGGGACAGCGCGGGCGAGCAGTACTTC,CASSRDSAGEQYF
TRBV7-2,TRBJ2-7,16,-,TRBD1,TGTGCCAGCAGCCTAGATGGACAGGGAAGAACCTACGAGCAGTACTTC,CASSLDGQGRTYEQYF
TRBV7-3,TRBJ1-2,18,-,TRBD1,TGTGCCAGCAGCCCAGGGACAGGGCTATTTCGGGCTAACTATGGCTACACCTTC,CASSPGTGLFRANYGYTF
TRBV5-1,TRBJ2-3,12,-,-,TGCGCCAGCAGCCCGCTGCGGGATACGCAGTATTTT,CASSPLRDTQYF
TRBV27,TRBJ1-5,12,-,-,TGTGCCAGCCGGGGGGGGGATCAGCCCCAGCATTTT,CASRGGDQPQHF
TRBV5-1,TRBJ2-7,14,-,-,TGCGCCAGCAGCTTTACAGGGCCCCCCTACGAGCAGTACTTC,CASSFTGPPYEQYF
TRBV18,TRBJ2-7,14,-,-,TGTGCCAGCTCACCACCAACAGATAAGTACGAGCAGTACTTC,CASSPPTDKYEQYF
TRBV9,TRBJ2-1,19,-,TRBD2,TGTGCCAGCAGCGTAGGTAGGGGTAGCGGGTTTGGGCCCGACAATGAGCAGTTCTTC,CASSVGRGSGFGPDNEQFF
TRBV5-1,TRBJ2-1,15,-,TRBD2,TGCGCCAGCAGCTTAACTAGCGTATACTACAATGAGCAGTTCTTC,CASSLTSVYYNEQFF
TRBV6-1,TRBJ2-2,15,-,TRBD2,TGTGCCAGCAGTGGACTAGCGGTTAACACCGGGGAGCTGTTTTTT,CASSGLAVNTGELFF
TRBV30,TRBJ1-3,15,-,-,TGTGCCTGGACCGATAGGACGAAGGGTGGAAACACCATATATTTT,CAWTDRTKGGNTIYF
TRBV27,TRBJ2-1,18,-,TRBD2,TGTGCCAGCAGTAACCTAATTCCCGGACTAGCGGGGGGGGGTGAGCAGTTCTTC,CASSNLIPGLAGGGEQFF
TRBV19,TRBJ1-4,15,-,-,TGTGCCAGTAGTAATAGGGCTGCAACTAATGAAAAACTGTTTTTT,CASSNRAATNEKLFF
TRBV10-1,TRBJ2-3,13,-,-,TGCGCCAGGGTGGGGGTAGGCACAGATACGCAGTATTTT,CARVGVGTDTQYF
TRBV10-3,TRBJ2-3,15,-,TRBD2,TGTGCCATCAGTGATGTTCTAGCGGGGGCAGATACGCAGTATTTT,CAISDVLAGADTQYF
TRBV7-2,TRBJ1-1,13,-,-,TGTGCCAGCAGCTTTATTATGAACACTGAAGCTTTCTTT,CASSFIMNTEAFF
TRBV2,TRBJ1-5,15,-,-,TGTGCCAGCAGGGGGAGGGACATGGACAATCAGCCCCAGCATTTT,CASRGRDMDNQPQHF
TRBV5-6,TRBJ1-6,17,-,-,TGTGCCAGCAGCGATAATCCGGGACATAGCTATAATTCACCCCTCCACTTT,CASSDNPGHSYNSPLHF
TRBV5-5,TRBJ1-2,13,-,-,TGTGCCAGCAGCCCCGCGAGTTCGAATGGCTACACCTTC,CASSPASSNGYTF
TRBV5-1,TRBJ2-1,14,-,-,TGCGCCAGCAGCGCGGGACGGGGATACAATGAGCAGTTCTTC,CASSAGRGYNEQFF
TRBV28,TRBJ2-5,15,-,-,TGTGCCAGCAGTCCCGGAGGGGTAGGGCAAGAGACCCAGTACTTC,CASSPGGVGQETQYF
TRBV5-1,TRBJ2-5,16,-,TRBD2,TGCGCCAGCAGCTCATCGACTAGCGGGGTCCAAGAGACCCAGTACTTC,CASSSSTSGVQETQYF
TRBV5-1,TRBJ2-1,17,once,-,TGCGCCAGCGGACCCCAGGGCCAGGGGATCTCCTACAATGAGCAGTTCTTC,CASGPQGQGISYNEQFF
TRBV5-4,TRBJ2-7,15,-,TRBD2,TGTGCCAGCAGCTTTACGCTAGCGGGGACCTACGAGCAGTACTTC,CASSFTLAGTYEQYF
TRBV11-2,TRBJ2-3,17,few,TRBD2,TGTGCCAGCAGCCCAGGCGGGAGTAGCGGAAACACAGATACGCAGTATTTT,CASSPGGSSGNTDTQYF
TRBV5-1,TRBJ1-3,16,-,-,TGCGCCAGCAGCCTTACGTCGACGTCGGCTGGAAACACCATATATTTT,CASSLTSTSAGNTIYF
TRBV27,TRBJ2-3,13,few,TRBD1,TGTGCCAGCAGCAAGACAGGGACAGATACGCAGTATTTT,CASSKTGTDTQYF
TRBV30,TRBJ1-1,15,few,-,TGTGCCTGGAGGGCTACAGGGAAGGGGAACACTGAAGCTTTCTTT,CAWRATGKGNTEAFF
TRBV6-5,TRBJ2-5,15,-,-,TGTGCCAGCAGTCCCCTTAGCGGCAACCAAGAGACCCAGTACTTC,CASSPLSGNQETQYF
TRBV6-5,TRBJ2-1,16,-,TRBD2,TGTGCCAGCAGTTCTAAAAGCGGGAGGGCCCTCAATGAGCAGTTCTTC,CASSSKSGRALNEQFF
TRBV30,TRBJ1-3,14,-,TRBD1,TGTGCCTGGAACAACAGGGGGCTAGCGGACACCATATATTTT,CAWNNRGLADTIYF
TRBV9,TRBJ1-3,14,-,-,TGTGCCAGTGGTTCTGGAGCCTCTGGAAACACCATATATTTT,CASGSGASGNTIYF
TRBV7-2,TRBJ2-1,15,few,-,TGTGCCAGCAGCCCGAGTGTCGGGACCTACAATGAGCAGTTCTTC,CASSPSVGTYNEQFF